This T cell receptor beta chain originates from a study of Graves' ophthalmopathy and Graves' hyperthyroidism. RNA served as the template for amplifying TCR beta CDR3 regions. First-round RT-PCR employed HTBI primers, with a second-round multiplex PCR after it. TCRdb passed the multiplex PCR reads through MiXCR, listing each CDR3 protein once. The table lists over a million distinct CDR3 sequences, about 38% of them singletons. Trimming took off 5 bases at V and 5 bases at J, with 12 bases between the two ends. CDR1 is SGHTA and CDR2 is FQGTGA in the germline V gene. The CDR3 runs to 13 residues. Sample: peripheral blood or thyroid tissue (not recorded which). V usage is TRBV7-3 and J usage is TRBJ2-5, with no clear D. The TCR comes from an adult man with Graves' hyperthyroidism. CDR3 nucleotide sequence: TGTGCCAGCAGCCGAGAGAGACGGGAGACCCAGTACTTC. As protein: CASSRERRETQYF.